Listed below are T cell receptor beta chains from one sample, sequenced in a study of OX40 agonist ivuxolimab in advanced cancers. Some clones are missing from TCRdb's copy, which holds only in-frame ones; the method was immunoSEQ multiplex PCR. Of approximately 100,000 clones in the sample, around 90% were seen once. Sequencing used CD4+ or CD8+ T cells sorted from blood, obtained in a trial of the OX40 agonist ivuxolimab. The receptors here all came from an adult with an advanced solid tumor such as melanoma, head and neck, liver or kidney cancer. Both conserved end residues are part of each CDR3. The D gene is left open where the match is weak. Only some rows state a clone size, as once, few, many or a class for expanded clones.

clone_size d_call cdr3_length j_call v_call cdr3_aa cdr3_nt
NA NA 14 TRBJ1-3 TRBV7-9 CASSVGVSGNTIYF TGTGCCAGCAGCGTGGGGGTCTCTGGAAACACCATATATTTT
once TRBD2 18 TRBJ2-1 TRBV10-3 CAISEQTSGYSSYNEQFF TGTGCCATCAGTGAGCAGACTAGCGGATACAGCTCCTACAATGAGCAGTTCTTC
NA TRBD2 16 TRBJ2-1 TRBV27 CAGSGTSFSSYNEQFF TGTGCCGGCAGTGGGACTAGCTTCAGCTCCTACAATGAGCAGTTCTTC
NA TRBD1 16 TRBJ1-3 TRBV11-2 CASSLGQMRSGNTIYF TGTGCCAGCAGCTTGGGACAGATGCGCTCTGGAAACACCATATATTTT
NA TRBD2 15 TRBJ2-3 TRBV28 CASSSSGTGADTQYF TGTGCCAGCAGCTCTAGCGGGACGGGCGCAGATACGCAGTATTTT
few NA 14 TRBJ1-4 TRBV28 CASSTRPVNEKLFF TGTGCCAGCAGCACCCGACCCGTTAATGAAAAACTGTTTTTT
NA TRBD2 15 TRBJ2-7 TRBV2 CASTGLAGVGNEQYF TGTGCCAGCACCGGCCTGGCGGGAGTGGGCAACGAGCAGTACTTC
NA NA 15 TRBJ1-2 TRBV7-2 CASSGDGQGYYGYTF TGTGCCAGCAGCGGAGATGGCCAGGGATACTATGGCTACACCTTC
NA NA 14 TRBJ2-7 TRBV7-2 CASSTYVAGNEQYF TGTGCCAGCAGCACATATGTCGCGGGGAACGAGCAGTACTTC
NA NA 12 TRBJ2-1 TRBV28 CASKSQYNEQFF TGTGCCAGCAAATCCCAATACAATGAGCAGTTCTTC
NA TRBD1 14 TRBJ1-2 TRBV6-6 CASSYSDRVYGYTF TGTGCCAGCAGTTACTCGGACAGGGTGTATGGCTACACCTTC
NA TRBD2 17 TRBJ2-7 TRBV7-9 CASSPDWGAGGTYEQYF TGTGCCAGCAGCCCAGACTGGGGGGCGGGAGGGACCTACGAGCAGTACTTC
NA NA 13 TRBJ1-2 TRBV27 CASSLAGTYGYTF TGTGCCAGCAGTTTGGCAGGCACCTATGGCTACACCTTC
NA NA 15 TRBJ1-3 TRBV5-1 CASSRSGFGDNTIYF TGCGCCAGCAGCCGGTCGGGTTTCGGGGATAACACCATATATTTT
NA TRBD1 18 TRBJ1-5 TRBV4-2 CASSQAGETGATNQPQHF TGTGCCAGCAGCCAAGCGGGAGAGACAGGGGCCACAAATCAGCCCCAGCATTTT
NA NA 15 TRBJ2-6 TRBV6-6 CASSLDFSGANVLTF TGTGCCAGCAGTCTCGACTTCTCCGGGGCCAACGTCCTGACTTTC
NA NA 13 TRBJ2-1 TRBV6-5 CASSTRGHNEQFF TGTGCCAGCAGCACGCGTGGGCACAATGAGCAGTTCTTC
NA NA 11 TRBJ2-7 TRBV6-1 CASSEFYEQYF TGTGCCAGCAGTGAGTTCTACGAGCAGTACTTC
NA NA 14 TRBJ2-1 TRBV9 CASSAVWGSDEQFF TGTGCCAGCAGCGCCGTTTGGGGGTCGGACGAGCAGTTCTTC
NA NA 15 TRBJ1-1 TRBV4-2 CASSQDETVNTEAFF TGTGCCAGCAGCCAAGACGAGACAGTGAACACTGAAGCTTTCTTT
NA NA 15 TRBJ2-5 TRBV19 CASSDLRTPRETQYF TGTGCCAGTAGCGACCTCCGGACACCTCGAGAGACCCAGTACTTC
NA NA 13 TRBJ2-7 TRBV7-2 CASSAGPTYEQYF TGTGCCAGCAGTGCGGGACCGACCTACGAGCAGTACTTC
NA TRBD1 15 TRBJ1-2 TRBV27 CASSFLTGGPSGYTF TGTGCCAGCAGTTTTTTGACAGGGGGCCCCTCCGGCTACACCTTC
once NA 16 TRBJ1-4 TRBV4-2 CASSQDFAGLGEKLFF TGTGCCAGCAGCCAAGATTTTGCCGGACTGGGAGAAAAACTGTTTTTT
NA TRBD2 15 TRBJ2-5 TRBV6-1 CASSEGGSWQETQYF TGTGCCAGCAGTGAAGGCGGGAGTTGGCAAGAGACCCAGTACTTC
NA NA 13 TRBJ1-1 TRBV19 CASTREGNTEAFF TGTGCCAGCACCCGTGAGGGGAACACTGAAGCTTTCTTT
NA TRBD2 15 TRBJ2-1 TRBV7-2 CASSYRLAGNNEQFF TGTGCCAGCAGCTACCGACTAGCGGGGAACAATGAGCAGTTCTTC
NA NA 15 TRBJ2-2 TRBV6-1 CASAGRWTEDGELFF TGTGCCAGCGCCGGGAGGTGGACAGAGGACGGGGAGCTGTTTTTT
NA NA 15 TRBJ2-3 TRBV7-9 CASSRRASGTDTQYF TGTGCCAGCAGCCGCAGGGCTAGCGGCACAGATACGCAGTATTTT
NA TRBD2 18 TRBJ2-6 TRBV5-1 CASSSGTSAHSGANVLTF TGCGCCAGCAGCTCGGGGACTAGCGCACACTCTGGGGCCAACGTCCTGACTTTC
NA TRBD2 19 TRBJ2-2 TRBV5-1 CASSSTGLAGGPNTGELFF TGCGCCAGCAGCTCCACGGGACTAGCGGGGGGTCCTAACACCGGGGAGCTGTTTTTT
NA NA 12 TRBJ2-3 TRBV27 CASSSTRVVQYF TGTGCCAGCAGCTCCACCAGGGTTGTGCAGTATTTT
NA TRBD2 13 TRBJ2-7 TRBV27 CASSRDGRNEQYF TGTGCCAGCAGTAGGGACGGGAGGAACGAGCAGTACTTC
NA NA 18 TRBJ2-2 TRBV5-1 CASSLYDLGTTLTGELFF TGCGCCAGCAGCTTGTATGATCTTGGCACAACGCTCACCGGGGAGCTGTTTTTT
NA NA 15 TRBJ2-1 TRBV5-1 CASSLALDSYNEQFF TGCGCCAGCAGCTTGGCCCTAGACTCCTACAATGAGCAGTTCTTC
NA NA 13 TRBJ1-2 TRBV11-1 CASSLGSGDGYTF TGTGCCAGCAGCTTGGGCTCCGGCGATGGCTACACCTTC
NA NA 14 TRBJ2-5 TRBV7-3 CASSLGVRQETQYF TGTGCCAGCAGCTTGGGAGTCCGACAAGAGACCCAGTACTTC
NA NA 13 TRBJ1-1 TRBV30 CAWSVSQNTEAFF TGTGCCTGGAGTGTATCCCAGAACACTGAAGCTTTCTTT
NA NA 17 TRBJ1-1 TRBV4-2 CASSQDFRVEMNTEAFF TGTGCCAGCAGCCAAGACTTCAGGGTTGAAATGAACACTGAAGCTTTCTTT
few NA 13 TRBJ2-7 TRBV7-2 CASSLDYRIEQYF TGTGCCAGCAGCTTAGATTACAGGATAGAGCAGTACTTC
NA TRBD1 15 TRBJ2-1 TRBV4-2 CASSQGRGRHNEQFF TGTGCCAGCAGCCAAGGCAGGGGGCGGCACAATGAGCAGTTCTTC
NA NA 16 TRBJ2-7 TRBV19 CASSTPQGGTSYEQYF TGTGCCAGTAGTACCCCACAGGGGGGGACCTCCTACGAGCAGTACTTC
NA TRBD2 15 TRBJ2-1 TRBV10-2 CASTDRGGSGNEQFF TGCGCCAGTACTGATCGGGGGGGCTCAGGCAATGAGCAGTTCTTC
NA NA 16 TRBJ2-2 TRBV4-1 CASSRGAGRNTGELFF TGCGCCAGCAGCCGGGGGGCAGGCCGGAACACCGGGGAGCTGTTTTTT
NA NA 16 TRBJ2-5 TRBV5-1 CASSLTGARDWETQYF TGCGCCAGCAGCTTGACGGGGGCGAGGGATTGGGAGACCCAGTACTTC
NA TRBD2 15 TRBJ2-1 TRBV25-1 CASSEGLAGVNEQFF TGTGCCAGCAGTGAAGGACTAGCGGGAGTCAATGAGCAGTTCTTC
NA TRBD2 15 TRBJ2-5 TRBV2 CAREGASGRAGAQYF TGTGCCAGAGAGGGGGCTAGCGGGAGGGCCGGGGCCCAGTACTTC
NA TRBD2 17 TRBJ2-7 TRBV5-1 CASSLGLAGDLSYEQYF TGCGCCAGCAGCTTGGGACTAGCGGGAGACCTTTCCTACGAGCAGTACTTC
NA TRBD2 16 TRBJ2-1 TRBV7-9 CASSAWSGRAYNEQFF TGTGCCAGCAGCGCCTGGAGCGGGAGAGCCTACAATGAGCAGTTCTTC
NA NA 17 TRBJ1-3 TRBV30 CAWATGTVGGSGNTIYF TGTGCCTGGGCGACCGGGACCGTCGGTGGGTCTGGAAACACCATATATTTT
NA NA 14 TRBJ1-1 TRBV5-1 CASSLQAMNTEAFF TGCGCCAGCAGCTTACAAGCGATGAACACTGAAGCTTTCTTT
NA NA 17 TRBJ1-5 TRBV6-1 CASSEAFGIKSNQPQHF TGTGCCAGCAGTGAAGCGTTCGGGATCAAAAGCAATCAGCCCCAGCATTTT
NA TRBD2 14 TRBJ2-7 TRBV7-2 CASSSGLAGGPPYF TGTGCCAGCAGCTCGGGACTAGCGGGAGGGCCGCCGTACTTC
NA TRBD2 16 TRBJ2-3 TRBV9 CASSGTSGRLTDTQYF TGTGCCAGCAGCGGCACTAGCGGGAGGTTGACAGATACGCAGTATTTT
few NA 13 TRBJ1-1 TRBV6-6 CASSREFNLEAFF TGTGCCAGCAGCCGGGAGTTTAACCTTGAAGCTTTCTTT
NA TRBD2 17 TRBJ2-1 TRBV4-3 CASSQEGLAGTVNEQFF TGCGCCAGCAGCCAAGAGGGACTAGCGGGGACGGTCAATGAGCAGTTCTTC
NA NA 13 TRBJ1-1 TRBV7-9 CASSLVEGSEAFF TGTGCCAGCAGCTTAGTCGAGGGGTCGGAAGCTTTCTTT
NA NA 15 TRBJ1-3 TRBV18 CASSPLPGVGNTIYF TGTGCCAGCTCACCCCTCCCCGGGGTTGGAAACACCATATATTTT